This paragraph covers one T cell receptor beta chain sequence. Its antigen is currently unknown. Trimming took 0 bases from V and 8 from J; bases not matched to a gene: 13. Per germline, CDR1 LGHNA and CDR2 YNFKEQ. CDR3 length: 17 amino acids. The PCR contained 60 Vbeta and 13 Jbeta primers. Assay: immunoSEQ multiplex PCR; the TCRdb copy retains only in-frame clones and omits some. This table has over 150,000 clones, more than 60% appearing once. The data were obtained in a study of cytomegalovirus exposure and HLA in healthy donors. The study's findings and limits: Productive status was seen about 87% or about 30% of the time for most TCR beta V segments in an earlier analysis. As was reported, the classifier diagnosed cytomegalovirus status with high specificity and sensitivity.

Input material: PBMCs. This sequence was found in a woman in her fifties or sixties in good health and CMV-seropositive. The chain links TRBV4-2 to TRBJ1-2; 9 bases align to TRBD1. In DNA form, the CDR3 reads TGTGCCAGCAGCCAAGATTGGAGGACAGGGGAAAAGTACGGCTACACCTTC. Protein: CASSQDWRTGEKYGYTF.